The T cell receptor beta chain described here comes from a study of tumor-infiltrating lymphocytes in primary liver carcinoma. Study background: Per sample, productive TCRbeta reads numbered roughly 3.65 to 7.13 million, similar across tissue types.

About this clonotype itself: Its cognate antigen is unknown. A much larger clone differs by one base, so this may be a read error.

Unsorted bulk tissue of roughly 18-31 mg yielded co-extracted RNA and DNA. Tumor regions sampled: superior, inferior, left, right poles, and centre. General study findings and limits: Only about 7-25% of top clones showed up in all five tumor regions.

TCR beta cDNA was reverse-transcribed from 450 to 500 ng of total RNA. The reaction used a constant-region primer and ProtoScript II reverse transcriptase. Modified slightly, ARM-PCR produced TCR beta libraries over three nested multiplex PCR rounds. The first two PCR rounds used TRBV1-TRBV30 forward primers with a C-beta reverse primer, roughly 10 cycles each. TCRdb passed the multiplex PCR reads through MiXCR, listing each CDR3 protein once. The table has roughly 50,000 distinct CDR3 sequences, 60% to 75% seen once. V was cut by 4 bases and J by 3 bases, with 19 bases left in between. Germline V CDR1 and CDR2: SEHNR, FQNEAQ (reference sequence). CDR3 length: 16 residues.

This sequence originates from a man aged 40-49 years with primary liver carcinoma and hepatitis B virus infection. The chain uses TRBV7-9 and TRBJ2-7; D might be TRBD2 (5 bases). The sample taken for sequencing was liver tumor tissue from sampling region 2. As for subset: tumor region T2, inferior pole. CDR3 sequence reads: CASSSHSGGLVYEQYF. The CDR3 nucleotides read TGTGCCAGCAGCTCACACTCCGGAGGACTGGTCTACGAGCAGTACTTC.